The 32 T cell receptor beta chains below all came from one sample that was sequenced in a study of tumor-infiltrating lymphocytes in primary liver carcinoma. RNA was extracted from whole blood without cell sorting, alongside germline DNA. Total RNA (around 0.45 ug) served as template for TCR beta cDNA synthesis primed by a constant-region primer. Modified slightly, ARM-PCR produced TCR beta libraries over three nested multiplex PCR rounds. In the first two PCR rounds, TRBV1-TRBV30 forward primers were paired with a C-beta reverse primer, and each round lasted around 10 cycles. TCRdb re-called the multiplex PCR reads with MiXCR, one entry per CDR3 protein. The sample consists of just over 300,000 distinct CDR3 sequences, about three fifths of them appearing once. Input material: peripheral blood. All receptors derive from a woman under 40 with primary liver carcinoma and hepatitis B virus infection.

In this sample, this clonotype turned up a few times. Here the CDR3 DNA reads TGTGCCACCAGTGATTGGCAGGGGGCGAGGGTGGAGACCCAGTACTTC. Translating it yields CATSDWQGARVETQYF. This chain connects TRBV24-1 to TRBJ2-5; 8 bases align to TRBD1. Germline CDR1 and CDR2: KGHDR and SFDVKD. CDR3 size: 16 residues. V lost 2 bases to trimming and J lost 5 bases; unmatched junction nucleotides: 9.

The rearrangement uses TRBV24-1 and TRBJ2-1, with 9 bases fitting TRBD2. CDR1 and CDR2 (germline): KGHDR, SFDVKD. The V and J ends lost 4 bases and 3 bases, in that order; junction bases with no gene match: 6. The CDR3 is 16 residues long. This CDR3 is CATSDPLAGYYNEQFF. CDR3 nucleotides: TGTGCCACCAGTGACCCGCTAGCGGGATACTACAATGAGCAGTTCTTC.

The rearrangement uses TRBV7-9 and TRBJ2-1, with 9 nucleotides matching TRBD1. CDR1 and CDR2 from the germline V gene are SEHNR and FQNEAQ (reference sequence). Trimming removed 5 bases from V and 2 bases from J; junction bases left unmatched: 4. The CDR3 is 15 amino acids. CDR3 in amino acids: CASSRTGGAYNEQFF. The DNA for the CDR3 is TGTGCCAGCAGCCGTACAGGGGGCGCCTACAATGAGCAGTTCTTC.

In this sample, this clonotype turned up once. The chain employs TRBV13 and TRBJ2-5; D is tentatively TRBD1 or TRBD2 (5 bases each). The CDR3 has 13 amino acids. The V gene's germline CDR1 is PRHDT and CDR2 FYEKMQ (reference sequence). The V end lost 2 bases, the J end lost 5 bases, and 9 bases lay between the germline ends. CDR3 residues: CASSLRGAETQYF. CDR3 sequence (DNA): TGTGCCAGCAGCTTAAGAGGGGCGGAGACCCAGTACTTC.

This clonotype was counted between two and nine times. CDR3 sequence (DNA): TGTGCCAGCAGTCCAGGGACAGTGGGGATGAGCAATCAGCCCCAGCATTTT. Protein sequence: CASSPGTVGMSNQPQHF. This sequence joins TRBV12-3 or TRBV12-4 and TRBJ1-5, with 7 bases fitting TRBD1. This CDR3 spans 17 amino acids. V dropped 5 bases and J dropped 1; count of bases not matched to a gene: 11.

The genes are TRBV7-2 and TRBJ1-6; tentatively, D is TRBD1 (5 bases). V was shortened by 1 base and J by 13 bases, with 11 bases between the two germline ends. This CDR3 comprises 13 residues. Germline-derived CDR1 and CDR2 are SGHTA and FQGNSA. The CDR3 DNA reads TGTGCCAGCAGCTTAGGGCAACGGGACCCCCTCCACTTT. This translates into CASSLGQRDPLHF.

In the case of this clonotype: This could be a read error, since a much larger clone is one nucleotide away. V is TRBV4-2 and J is TRBJ2-1; TRBD2 agrees at 12 bases. CDR1 is LGHNA and CDR2 is YNFKEQ in the germline V gene. This CDR3 spans 19 amino acids. After removal of 4 bases from V and 0 bases from J, the junction contained 10 bases not matched to a gene. Written as DNA, the CDR3 is TGTGCCAGCAGCCGCGCACTAGCGGGAGGATCCAGCTCCTACAATGAGCAGTTCTTC. Its protein product is CASSRALAGGSSSYNEQFF.

This clonotype was counted many times. The chain recombines TRBV6-2 or TRBV6-3 with TRBJ2-1; no clear D gene. Germline-derived CDR1 and CDR2 are MNHEY and SVGEGT. V shed 5 bases and J shed 5 bases, with 7 bases lying between them. This CDR3 contains 12 residues. CDR3 DNA sequence: TGTGCCAGCAGTATCATAAACAATGAGCAGTTCTTC. Translated, it gives CASSIINNEQFF.

To note about this clonotype: A single base separates this from a much larger clone, so it may be a read error. Since the CDR3 does not end with the conserved phenylalanine or tryptophan, this likely comes from a read error. The CDR3 loop is CSVDGGPEAFS. The CDR3 region has the DNA TGCAGCGTTGACGGTGGACCTGAAGCTTTCTCT. The chain carries TRBV29-1 and TRBJ1-1; D uncertain. This CDR3 is built from 11 residues. Trimming pared 3 bases from V and 6 bases from J, leaving 8 bases between. CDR1 and CDR2 (germline): SQVTM, ANQGSEA.

Notes on this clonotype: A much more abundant neighbour one base away suggests this may be a read error. The chain joins TRBV12-3 or TRBV12-4 to TRBJ2-5; D gene ambiguous. Trimming cost V 7 bases and J 2 bases, with 8 bases left between them. This CDR3 is built from 12 residues. Here the CDR3 DNA reads TGTGCCAGCATTGGGCAGCAAGAGACCCAGTACTTC. This codes for CASIGQQETQYF.

This clonotype was observed a handful of times. The chain uses TRBV5-4 and TRBJ2-1; possibly TRBD2 for D (5 bases). Trimming removed 5 bases from V and 6 bases from J, with 9 bases in between. Per the germline V gene, CDR1 is SGHNT and CDR2 is YYREEE (reference sequence). The CDR3 runs 12 residues. The CDR3, as DNA: TGTGCCAGCAGTCCTGGGAGCAATGAGCAGTTCTTC. Encoded protein: CASSPGSNEQFF. The variable domain in full, with the rest retrieved from reference TRBV5-4 and TRBJ2-1, is ETGVTQSPTHLIKTRGQQVTLRCSSQSGHNTVSWYQQALGQGPQFIFQYYREEENGRGNFPPRFSGLQFPNYSSELNVNALELDDSALYLCASSPGSNEQFFGPGTRLTVL.

A note on this clonotype: A clone one base away is much larger, so this may be a read error. The V gene is TRBV29-1, the J gene TRBJ2-2; D not certain. The germline V gene has CDR1 SQVTM and CDR2 ANQGSEA. The CDR3 covers 13 residues. The V gene lost 3 bases and the J gene lost 4 bases, with 9 bases spanning the gap. The chain's CDR3 is CSVDRAITGELFF. The DNA of the CDR3 is TGCAGCGTTGACCGTGCCATCACCGGGGAGCTGTTTTTT.

This clonotype was seen once. This may stem from a read error, because a much larger clone lies one nucleotide away. The V and J genes are TRBV5-6 and TRBJ1-1, with 9 bases matching TRBD1. Germline V gene lookup returns CDR1 SGHDT and CDR2 YYEEEE. The CDR3 spans 14 residues. CDR3 in amino acids: CASRGTGLNTEASF. In nucleotides, the CDR3 is TGTGCCAGCAGGGGGACAGGGTTGAACACTGAAGCTTCCTTT.

The V call is TRBV2, the J call TRBJ2-3; tentatively, D is TRBD2 (6 bases). Germline V gene sequence: CDR1 SNHLY, CDR2 FYNNEI. The CDR3 length is 17 residues. The V and J ends lost 10 bases and 5 bases respectively, with 28 bases between them. The CDR3 DNA sequence: TGTGCCAACAGCTCCGGGACTCAAGGCCGGAAAAAAGATACGCAGTATTTT. It codes for CANSSGTQGRKKDTQYF.

This clonotype was picked up one time. Likely a read error: the CDR3 ends without its conserved phenylalanine or tryptophan. The V gene is TRBV6-2 or TRBV6-3, the J gene TRBJ2-5; D is undetermined. This CDR3 is 14 amino acids long. V lost 0 bases and J 1 base, leaving 6 bases between the germline ends. Germline CDR1 MNHEY, CDR2 SVGEGT. The CDR3 region has the DNA TGTGCCAGCAGTTACTCGATGGGCCAAGAGACCCAGTACTTA. This encodes CASSYSMGQETQYL.

The chain combines TRBV13 with TRBJ2-7, with 9 bases identical to TRBD1. The CDR3 consists of 15 residues. From germline, CDR1 is PRHDT and CDR2 FYEKMQ (reference sequence). With 6 bases clipped from V and 5 bases from J, the junction kept 11 bases outside the gene matches. This CDR3 is CASSFLGQGFHEQYF. The CDR3 region has the DNA TGTGCCAGCAGTTTTTTGGGACAGGGTTTCCACGAGCAGTACTTC.

This clonotype has a count of ten or more. V gene TRBV14 combines with J gene TRBJ2-1; 7 bases are shared with TRBD1. This CDR3 comprises 14 residues. CDR1 is SGHDN and CDR2 is FVKESK in the germline V gene. The V segment lost 0 bases and the J segment 5 bases; nucleotides outside the gene matches: 1. For the CDR3, the DNA is TGTGCCAGCAGCCAAGATAGGGGGCACAATGAGCAGTTCTTC. Encoded protein: CASSQDRGHNEQFF.

This clonotype was seen ten or more times. The J gene is TRBJ2-2, the V gene TRBV11-2; maybe TRBD2 (6 bases). Germline CDR1 SGHAT, CDR2 FQNNGV. This CDR3 has 16 residues. Trimming pared 2 bases from V and 4 bases from J, leaving 14 bases between. CDR3 coding DNA: TGTGCCAGCAGCTTACGATCGGCGGGGAGCACCGGGGAGCTGTTTTTT. It is translated as CASSLRSAGSTGELFF.

With regard to this clonotype: Just one base apart from a much larger clone, this may be a read error. In this CDR3 the conserved last residue, phenylalanine or tryptophan, is missing, so a read error is likely. CDR3 loop: CASSLGGPAGSEETQYL. In DNA, the CDR3 is TGTGCCAGCAGCTTGGGTGGACCAGCGGGATCGGAAGAGACCCAGTACCTC. The chain carries TRBV5-6 and TRBJ2-5; TRBD2 matches at 7 bases. This CDR3 has 17 amino acids. Trimming cost V 0 bases and J 3 bases; bases outside gene matches: 11. The germline V gene encodes CDR1 SGHDT and CDR2 YYEEEE.

Comments on this clonotype: A read error may be the cause here, since a much bigger clone is one base away. The V gene is TRBV4-1, the J gene TRBJ2-3; 7 nucleotides match TRBD1. Per the germline V gene, CDR1 is MGHRA and CDR2 is YSYEKL. The CDR3 sequence is 14 residues long. J was trimmed by 7 bases and V by 4 bases; bases with no gene match: 8. The CDR3 reads CASSPTGVAYTQYF. DNA for the CDR3: TGCGCCAGCAGCCCTACAGGGGTCGCATATACGCAGTATTTT.

The table lists this clonotype with many counts. The chain uses TRBV12-3 or TRBV12-4 and TRBJ2-1; a possible D gene is TRBD1 (6 bases). Trimming removed 6 bases at V and 4 bases at J, with 19 bases between. The CDR3 is 16 residues long. This CDR3 reads CASRSLTGTVYNEQFF. Written as DNA, the CDR3 is TGTGCCAGCAGGTCGCTAACAGGGACGGTTTACAATGAGCAGTTCTTC.

A note on this clonotype: A single base separates this from a much larger clone, so it may be a read error. This sequence joins TRBV29-1 and TRBJ2-1, with D hard to call. Germline V gives CDR1 SQVTM, CDR2 ANQGSEA. The CDR3 sequence is 14 residues long. Here the CDR3 DNA reads TGCAGCGGATCGGACGGCGTCTCCTACAATGGGCAGTTCTTC. Residues: CSGSDGVSYNGQFF.

This clonotype showed up just a few times. This chain links TRBV5-5 with TRBJ1-2; tentative D call: TRBD1 (5 bases). The ends were cut back, 4 bases at V and 3 bases at J, with 16 bases in the middle. This CDR3 is 15 amino acids long. Germline-derived CDR1 and CDR2 are SGHKS and YYEKEE (reference sequence). CDR3 in amino acids: CASSLGMAGHYGYTF. CDR3 in DNA: TGTGCCAGCAGCCTAGGCATGGCAGGGCACTATGGCTACACCTTC.

The V and J genes are TRBV28 and TRBJ2-7; the D gene could be TRBD1 or TRBD2 (6 bases each). The CDR3 sequence is 15 residues long. Germline values: CDR1 MDHEN, CDR2 SYDVKM. V lost 7 bases, J lost 2 bases, and 18 bases lay in between. This CDR3 is CASKLTYGGTYEQYF. DNA of the CDR3: TGTGCCAGCAAACTCACGTACGGGGGCACCTACGAGCAGTACTTC. Together with reference TRBV28 and TRBJ2-7, the CDR3 gives the full variable domain: DVKVTQSSRYLVKRTGEKVFLECVQDMDHENMFWYRQDPGLGLRLIYFSYDVKMKEKGDIPEGYSVSREKKERFSLILESASTNQTSMYLCASKLTYGGTYEQYFGPGTRLTVT.

As regards this clonotype: Compared with germline, one end of the junction differs, possibly owing to a read error. The V gene is TRBV6-2 or TRBV6-3, the J gene TRBJ2-5; possibly TRBD1 for D (6 bases). CDR1 is MNHEY and CDR2 is SVGEGT in the germline V gene. The CDR3 runs to 16 residues. CDR3: CARSLKAAGAGETLYF. As DNA, the CDR3 is TGTGCCAGATCTCTTAAGGCAGCAGGGGCTGGGGAGACCCTGTACTTC.

The chain combines TRBV10-3 with TRBJ2-5; D tentatively reads TRBD1 or TRBD2 (5 bases each). Trimming removed 10 bases at V and 4 bases at J, with 10 bases between. Germline V gene lookup returns CDR1 ENHRY and CDR2 SYGVKD. This CDR3 is built from 11 residues. CDR3 loop: CATGGGETQYF. Here the CDR3 DNA reads TGTGCCACAGGTGGGGGAGAGACCCAGTACTTC.

This clonotype was found a few times. This chain uses TRBV7-9 with TRBJ2-7, with a tentative D call TRBD2 (6 bases). CDR3 length: 12 residues. The V end was cut by 5 bases, the J end by 4 bases, with 9 bases between. Germline V CDR1 and CDR2: SEHNR, FQNEAQ (reference sequence). CDR3 in DNA: TGTGCCAGCAGCGCGACTAGTTACGAGCAGTACTTC. It is translated as CASSATSYEQYF.

This chain links TRBV11-1 with TRBJ2-1; no clear D. The CDR3 is 14 amino acids. V was cut by 11 bases and J by 6 bases, with 20 bases left in between. CDR1 and CDR2 from the germline V gene are SGHAT and FQDESV (reference sequence). Written as DNA, the CDR3 is TGTGCCTGCATCTTAGTGCGTTCCGGCAATGAGCAGTTCTTC. Its translation: CACILVRSGNEQFF. The whole variable domain, remainder taken from reference TRBV11-1 and TRBJ2-1, is EAEVAQSPRYKITEKSQAVAFWCDPISGHATLYWYRQILGQGPELLVQFQDESVVDDSQLPKDRFSAERLKGVDSTLKIQPAELGDSAMYLCACILVRSGNEQFFGPGTRLTVL.

This clonotype was observed at least ten times. As DNA, the CDR3 is TGTGCCAGCAGGGACTGGGACCAAGAGACCCAGTACTTC. This translates into CASRDWDQETQYF. The chain employs TRBV6-5 and TRBJ2-5; weak D call: TRBD2 (5 bases). V was shortened by 6 bases and J by 0 bases, with 8 bases between the two germline ends. Germline loops: CDR1 MNHEY, CDR2 SVGAGI. The CDR3 has 13 residues.

In its sample, this clonotype was seen a few times. The chain joins TRBV7-8 to TRBJ2-3; 10 bases match TRBD2. After removal of 0 bases from V and 14 bases from J, the junction contained 5 bases not matched to a gene. Germline assignment: CDR1 SGHVS and CDR2 FQNEAQ. The CDR3 sequence is 13 residues long. The CDR3 coding sequence is TGTGCCAGCAGCTTAGCCGTGGGACTAGCGACGTATTTT. Its protein is CASSLAVGLATYF.

The V and J genes are TRBV12-3 or TRBV12-4 and TRBJ1-5; D possibly corresponds to TRBD1 (5 bases). This CDR3 is built from 15 residues. The V and J ends lost 7 bases and 0 bases respectively, with 13 bases between them. Here the CDR3 reads CASTSGPYSNQPQHF. CDR3 nucleotides: TGTGCCAGCACCTCGGGGCCTTATAGCAATCAGCCCCAGCATTTT.

The chain combines TRBV7-9 with TRBJ2-3, with D unresolved. Germline lookup yields CDR1 SEHNR and CDR2 FQNEAQ (reference sequence). The CDR3 is 14 amino acids. V gave up 2 bases and J gave up 4 bases, with 10 bases separating them. CDR3 nucleotide sequence: TGTGCCAGCAGCTTACTACTTACCCCAGATACGCAGTATTTT. It yields the protein CASSLLLTPDTQYF.